The 27 T cell receptor beta chains reported below all come from one sample, sequenced in a study of T cell responses to AZD1222 COVID-19 vaccine. Profiling relied on immunoSEQ multiplex PCR, and the TCRdb table lists in-frame clones only, not all of them. The sample holds 100,000 to 140,000 clones, 90% to 95% seen once. The sample consisted of peripheral blood, taken on day 0 of AZD1222 vaccination. Receptor source: an adult in good health.

This clone appeared once. This rearrangement joins TRBV21-1 to TRBJ1-1. TRBV21-1 is a pseudogene segment. The CDR3 consists of 14 residues. In DNA form, the CDR3 reads TGTGCCAGCAGCAAAAAACGGGTGGCCACTGAAGCTTTCTTT. Translating it yields CASSKKRVATEAFF.

The V call is TRBV6-2 or TRBV6-3, the J call TRBJ1-5, with D tentatively TRBD1 (6 bases). Trimming stripped 3 bases from V and 0 bases from J, with 9 bases between. CDR3 length equals 15 residues. Germline V gene data show CDR1 as MNHEY and CDR2 as SVGEGT. CDR3 region: CASSYTGFSNQPQHF. CDR3 DNA sequence: TGTGCCAGCAGTTATACAGGGTTTAGCAATCAGCCCCAGCATTTT.

This chain uses TRBV15 with TRBJ1-4; D is unclear. With 1 base removed from V and 2 bases from J, the gap between germline ends came to 11 bases. CDR1 is LNHNV, CDR2 YYDKDF, per germline (reference sequence). CDR3 length: 16 residues. In DNA form, the CDR3 reads TGTGCCACCAGCAGAGGGTTTAGGGAGACTAATGAAAAACTGTTTTTT. Its protein product is CATSRGFRETNEKLFF.

The chain employs TRBV10-3 and TRBJ1-2; possibly TRBD1 for D (5 bases). Trimming left V 6 bases short and J 7 bases short, with 18 bases between. Germline V lookup: CDR1 ENHRY, CDR2 SYGVKD. This CDR3 contains 14 residues. CDR3 in DNA: TGTGCCATCAGGCCCGGCAGGGATCGCGGTGGCTACACCTTC. This codes for CAIRPGRDRGGYTF.

The chain employs TRBV29-1 and TRBJ1-3; possible D gene TRBD1, 6 bases. This CDR3 contains 19 residues. Trimming pared 8 bases from V and 5 bases from J, leaving 34 bases between. Germline CDR1 reads SQVTM; CDR2 reads ANQGSEA. As DNA, the CDR3 is TGCAGCACCAATTCAGGGTGGGGGCCTCGGAGGACGAGGCGAAACACCATATATTTT. It is translated as CSTNSGWGPRRTRRNTIYF.

The J gene is TRBJ1-1, the V gene TRBV29-1, with 9 bases aligning to TRBD1. Germline lookup yields CDR1 SQVTM and CDR2 ANQGSEA. CDR3 length equals 16 residues. After removal of 1 base from V and 6 bases from J, the junction contained 12 bases not matched to a gene. The CDR3 sequence is CSVEAGLGTGSPEAFF. The DNA of the CDR3 is TGCAGCGTTGAAGCTGGATTAGGGACAGGGTCCCCTGAAGCTTTCTTT.

This clone has just one count. The genes are TRBV7-2 and TRBJ2-5; TRBD2 agrees at 14 bases. Germline assignment: CDR1 SGHTA and CDR2 FQGNSA. The J segment lost 5 bases and the V segment lost 5 bases, leaving 7 bases of the junction unmatched. The length of the CDR3 is 16 residues. CDR3 in amino acids: CASSPRLAGGLETQYF. CDR3 nucleotides: TGTGCCAGCAGCCCCCGACTAGCGGGGGGGCTCGAGACCCAGTACTTC.

The V and J genes are TRBV19 and TRBJ2-5; TRBD1 or TRBD2 may be the D gene (5 bases each). The CDR3 spans 13 residues. CDR1 LNHDA and CDR2 SQIVND come from the germline V gene (reference sequence). Trimming took 6 bases from V and 2 from J, leaving 10 bases between them. CDR3 residues: CASRGTGQETQYF. In DNA, the CDR3 is TGTGCCAGTAGGGGGACGGGGCAAGAGACCCAGTACTTC.

The gene calls are TRBV12-3 or TRBV12-4 and TRBJ1-2; unclear D gene. The CDR3 is 12 residues long. V was pared by 6 bases and J by 6 bases, with 11 bases between. This chain's CDR3 is CASSSHGDGYTF. The CDR3, as DNA: TGTGCCAGCAGCTCACACGGCGATGGCTACACCTTC.

V and J are TRBV11-2 and TRBJ1-4; D remains ambiguous. CDR1 SGHAT and CDR2 FQNNGV come from the germline V gene. CDR3 length: 15 residues. V lost 3 bases and J lost 8, with 16 bases in between. CDR3 amino acids: CASSLWPDTGEKLFF. DNA of the CDR3: TGTGCCAGCAGCTTGTGGCCTGACACGGGGGAAAAACTGTTTTTT.

The chain recombines TRBV5-1 with TRBJ2-7; TRBD2 might be the D (6 bases). From germline, CDR1 is SGHRS and CDR2 YFSETQ. Trimming shortened V by 0 bases and J by 2 bases, and 9 bases separated the two germline ends. This CDR3 is built from 14 residues. CDR3 bases: TGCGCCAGCAGCTTGGACGGGGGAGCCTACGAGCAGTACTTC. This codes for CASSLDGGAYEQYF. The entire variable domain, with the rest obtained from reference TRBV5-1 and TRBJ2-7, is as follows: KAGVTQTPRYLIKTRGQQVTLSCSPISGHRSVSWYQQTPGQGLQFLFEYFSETQRNKGNFPGRFSGRQFSNSRSEMNVSTLELGDSALYLCASSLDGGAYEQYFGPGTRLTVT.

The chain couples TRBV2 to TRBJ1-2, with D possibly TRBD1 on 6 matching bases. V was trimmed by 8 bases and J by 5 bases, leaving 15 bases between them. Germline V gene sequence: CDR1 SNHLY, CDR2 FYNNEI. The CDR3 length is 13 residues. The CDR3 sequence is CASSLGGSYGYTF. CDR3 in DNA: TGTGCCAGCTCCTTAGGGGGATCTTATGGCTACACCTTC.

The V call is TRBV30, the J call TRBJ2-3; D remains unclear. The V gene lost 2 bases and the J gene lost 6 bases, with 12 bases spanning the gap. This CDR3 region has 13 residues. The germline V gene has CDR1 GTSNPN and CDR2 SVGIG (reference sequence). The CDR3: CAWSSGRADTQYF. CDR3 coding DNA: TGTGCCTGGAGTTCAGGTCGCGCGGATACGCAGTATTTT.

The genes are TRBV9 and TRBJ1-6, with TRBD1 matching 9 bases. CDR3 length: 17 residues. V trimming: 3 bases; J trimming: 8 bases; junction bases outside the gene matches: 12. Germline V gives CDR1 SGDLS, CDR2 YYNGEE. The CDR3 region has the DNA TGTGCCAGCAGCGATTACCGGGACAGGGATCGGGATTCACCCCTCCACTTT. This codes for CASSDYRDRDRDSPLHF.

A single count supports this clone. Because the CDR3 is missing its conserved closing phenylalanine or tryptophan, this is likely a read error. Because the CDR3's place on the DNA is in doubt, the DNA is left out and the CDR3 is given as listed by TCRdb. V and J are TRBV21-1 and TRBJ2-3; the table's TRBD1 call for D was not verified on the DNA. TRBV21-1 constitutes a pseudogene. The CDR3 spans 8 residues, counting both ends. The CDR3 loop is CASSGTGY.

The V gene is TRBV7-9, the J gene TRBJ2-3, with a possible D match to TRBD1 (6 bases). V lost 5 bases and J 2 bases, leaving 14 bases between the germline ends. The length of the CDR3 is 15 residues. Germline V gives CDR1 SEHNR, CDR2 FQNEAQ (reference sequence). CDR3 region: CASSPEGQTTDTQYF. For the CDR3, the DNA is TGTGCCAGCAGCCCCGAAGGACAGACCACAGATACGCAGTATTTT.

This chain joins TRBV6-5 and TRBJ2-2, with a weak D call TRBD1 (6 bases). CDR1 is MNHEY, CDR2 SVGAGI, per germline. Trimming took off 6 bases at V and 4 bases at J, with 12 bases between the two ends. This CDR3 region has 14 residues. The DNA for the CDR3 is TGTGCCAGCAGCCGAGGGGGAATCACCGGGGAGCTGTTTTTT. Its translation is CASSRGGITGELFF.

The chain links TRBV5-1 to TRBJ2-1; possibly TRBD2 for D (6 bases). The length of the CDR3 is 16 residues. Germline V lookup: CDR1 SGHRS, CDR2 YFSETQ. The V gene lost 0 bases and the J gene lost 8 bases, with 18 bases spanning the gap. The DNA of the CDR3 is TGCGCCAGCAGCTTGGGGAAGTCGGACTATGGGGATGAGCAGTTCTTC. It yields the protein CASSLGKSDYGDEQFF.

This clone was found once. The chain employs TRBV5-1 and TRBJ1-4, with D possibly matching TRBD1 (5 bases). CDR1 and CDR2 (germline): SGHRS, YFSETQ. This CDR3 spans 15 amino acids. Deletions cut 3 bases from V and 5 bases from J, with 14 bases between. For the CDR3, the DNA is TGCGCCAGCAGCTACGCGACAGACTCGAATGAAAAACTGTTTTTT. Residues: CASSYATDSNEKLFF. Full variable domain (outside the CDR3, taken from reference TRBV5-1 and TRBJ1-4): KAGVTQTPRYLIKTRGQQVTLSCSPISGHRSVSWYQQTPGQGLQFLFEYFSETQRNKGNFPGRFSGRQFSNSRSEMNVSTLELGDSALYLCASSYATDSNEKLFFGSGTQLSVL.

The rearrangement links TRBV7-9 to TRBJ2-2; 12 positions agree with TRBD2. This CDR3 comprises 18 residues. V was clipped by 5 bases and J by 5 bases; unmatched bases: 12. CDR1 is SEHNR, CDR2 FQNEAQ, per germline (reference sequence). CDR3 protein: CASSIRTSGAWGTGELFF. The CDR3 DNA follows: TGTGCCAGCAGCATACGGACTAGCGGGGCTTGGGGTACCGGGGAGCTGTTTTTT.

As regards this clone: Other DNA sequences in this specimen translate into the identical CDR3. V usage is TRBV2 and J usage is TRBJ2-7; D is undetermined. The CDR3 covers 11 residues. Trimming removed 6 bases from V and 4 bases from J, with 7 bases in between. From germline, CDR1 is SNHLY and CDR2 FYNNEI. The CDR3 bases are TGTGCCAGCAGGGGTTCTTACGAGCAGTACTTC. Translated, it gives CASRGSYEQYF.

The V call is TRBV29-1, the J call TRBJ2-2, with 8 bases aligning to TRBD1. The CDR3 totals 14 residues. Germline V gene sequence: CDR1 SQVTM, CDR2 ANQGSEA. After removal of 7 bases from V and 5 bases from J, the junction contained 9 bases not matched to a gene. The CDR3 here is CSARTRGRTGELFF. The CDR3 DNA follows: TGCAGCGCGAGAACCAGGGGGCGGACCGGGGAGCTGTTTTTT.

CDR3 amino acids: CASSFGQTYNSPLHF. The DNA of the CDR3 is TGTGCCAGCAGTTTCGGACAGACATATAATTCACCCCTCCACTTT. This chain connects TRBV28 to TRBJ1-6; a possible D gene is TRBD1 (6 bases). The germline V gene has CDR1 MDHEN and CDR2 SYDVKM. Trimming left V 3 bases short and J 4 bases short, with 10 bases between. The CDR3 contains 15 residues.

This chain uses TRBV14 with TRBJ2-3, with no clear D. The CDR3 is 14 amino acids. V shed 0 bases and J shed 5 bases, with 9 bases lying between them. CDR1 and CDR2 (germline): SGHDN, FVKESK. CDR3 sequence: CASSQDITEDTQYF. The DNA for the CDR3 is TGTGCCAGCAGCCAAGATATAACAGAAGATACGCAGTATTTT.

The chain carries TRBV12-3 or TRBV12-4 and TRBJ2-1; TRBD2 might be the D (5 bases). V was shortened by 4 bases and J by 8 bases, with 12 bases between the two germline ends. This CDR3 is built from 13 residues. CDR3 residues: CASSSAAGDEQFF. The CDR3 DNA sequence: TGTGCCAGCAGTTCGGCGGCGGGCGATGAGCAGTTCTTC.

The chain links TRBV7-9 to TRBJ1-2; the D gene is possibly TRBD1 (5 bases). The CDR3 is 16 amino acids. V lost 6 bases and J lost 4, with 21 bases in between. Germline V gene data show CDR1 as SEHNR and CDR2 as FQNEAQ (reference sequence). The CDR3 DNA reads as TGTGCCAGCAGTTCAGGCGCGGGGCGCACCTCCTATGGCTACACCTTC. Translated, it gives CASSSGAGRTSYGYTF.

The V gene is TRBV18, the J gene TRBJ2-1; D is uncertain. The V gene's germline CDR1 is KGHSH and CDR2 LQKENI. Trimming removed 4 bases from V and 8 bases from J, with 15 bases in between. CDR3 length equals 14 residues. The CDR3 loop reads CASSLKGPYDEQFF. In nucleotides, the CDR3 is TGTGCCAGCTCACTTAAGGGCCCTTACGATGAGCAGTTCTTC.